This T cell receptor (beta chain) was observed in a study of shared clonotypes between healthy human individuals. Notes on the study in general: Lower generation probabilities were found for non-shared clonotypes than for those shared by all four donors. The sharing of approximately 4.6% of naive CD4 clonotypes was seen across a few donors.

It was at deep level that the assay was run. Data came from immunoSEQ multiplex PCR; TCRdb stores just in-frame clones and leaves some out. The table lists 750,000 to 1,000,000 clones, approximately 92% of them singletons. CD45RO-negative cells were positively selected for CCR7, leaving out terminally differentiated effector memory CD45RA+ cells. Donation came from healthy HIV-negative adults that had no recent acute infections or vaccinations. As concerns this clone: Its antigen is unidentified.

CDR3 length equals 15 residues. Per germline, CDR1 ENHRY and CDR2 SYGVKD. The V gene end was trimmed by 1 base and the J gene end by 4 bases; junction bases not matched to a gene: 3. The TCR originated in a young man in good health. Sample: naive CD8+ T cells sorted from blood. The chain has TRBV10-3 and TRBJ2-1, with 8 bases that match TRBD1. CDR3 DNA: TGTGCCATCAGTGAGTTAAGGACAGGGTACAATGAGCAGTTCTTC. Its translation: CAISELRTGYNEQFF.